Here is one TCR beta chain with its context. The record originates from a study of shared clonotypes between healthy human individuals. The method was immunoSEQ multiplex PCR; TCRdb's version includes in-frame clones alone and lacks a portion of them. The sample has nearly 2 million clones; 85% to 95% are singletons. CD45RO-negative, CCR7-positively selected cells formed the naive CD8 fraction, excluding terminally differentiated effector memory CD45RA+ cells. V lost 6 bases and J lost 4; bases outside the gene matches: 11. The V gene's germline CDR1 is MNHEY and CDR2 SMNVEV (reference sequence). This CDR3 is built from 15 residues.

Sequences were obtained from naive CD8+ T cells sorted from blood. The genes are TRBV27 and TRBJ2-5, with TRBD1 matching over 7 bases. The TCR sequence derives from a man between 18 and 35 years old in good health. The CDR3 coding sequence is TGTGCCAGCAGCGAGCTATCAGGGGGAATAGAGACCCAGTACTTC. It encodes CASSELSGGIETQYF.